The present T cell receptor (beta chain) was sequenced within a study of CXCR3-negative and CXCR3-positive naive CD8 T cells. Study conclusions and caveats: Comparably high diversity was seen in both naive subsets, and much lower diversity in memory CD8+ cells. Naive cells that were CXCR3-positive had more hydrophobic TRB CDR3s (compared with CXCR3-negative naive cells). TRB CDR3 properties indicated TCR strength, while surface CD5 was similar across naive subsets. Comparison of naive CXCR3-negative and CXCR3-positive cells revealed similar TRBV-TRBJ usage, while memory cells differed.

Germline lookup yields CDR1 MDHEN and CDR2 SYDVKM. CDR3 length: 15 residues. The libraries of TRB cDNA were prepared using 5' RACE with UMI labels. TCRdb re-called the 5' RACE reads; every CDR3 protein appears as one record, without DNA. The sample spans approximately 130,000 distinct CDR3 sequences; the ten largest clones claim approximately 0.4%. On this clonotype itself: Its antigen is currently unknown.

V and J are TRBV28 and TRBJ2-1; TCRdb names TRBD2, which stays unverified in the absence of DNA. The source material was naive CXCR3+ CD8+ T cells from blood. The subset was: CD45RO-CCR7+CD27+CD95- naive CD8+ T cells expressing CXCR3 (TNR3+). The origin of this receptor is a human donor in good health. Some clones in this sample may be carry-over from other donors' samples. The CDR3 loop is CASRPPSGVYNEQFF. The whole variable domain, remainder taken from reference TRBV28 and TRBJ2-1, is DVKVTQSSRYLVKRTGEKVFLECVQDMDHENMFWYRQDPGLGLRLIYFSYDVKMKEKGDIPEGYSVSREKKERFSLILESASTNQTSMYLCASRPPSGVYNEQFFGPGTRLTVL.